This TCR beta chain was sequenced for a study of T cells after yellow fever vaccination. Looking at the study overall: Libraries from low-cell-number fractions were prepared with the SMART-Seq v4 Ultra Low Input RNA kit. General study results and limits: Most primary-vaccination clones reappeared after the booster (96% CD4, 75% to 90% CD8). Shared CD4/CD8 clonotypes were a small share, likely from convergent recombination.

V shed 4 bases, J shed 9 bases, and the junction held 6 bases outside the gene matches. Germline V lookup: CDR1 SGHRS, CDR2 YFSETQ. This CDR3 has 13 amino acids. This clonotype was found a few times. Its antigen is unknown. Making TCR cDNA involved 5'RACE template switching, which added UMIs and a universal primer site. TCRdb independently ran MiXCR on the 5' RACE reads; one entry per CDR3 protein. The data show a few hundred thousand distinct CDR3 sequences, over 10% seen once. The TCR originated in a man aged 25-45 years who received the YFV17D yellow fever vaccine. This sample comprised CD4+ T cells sorted from PBMCs, obtained 45 days after the yellow fever booster vaccination. The chain has TRBV5-1 and TRBJ2-7, with TRBD1 identical over 11 bases. CDR3 in amino acids: CASSLGQGDRQYF. The CDR3 DNA reads as TGCGCCAGCAGCCTGGGACAGGGGGATCGGCAGTACTTC.